Below are 6 T cell receptor beta chains sequenced from a single sample in a study of T-cell reconstitution after alpha-beta-depleted transplantation in children. The library targeted TCRbeta and was prepared with unique molecular identifiers. Each CDR3 protein is one row after TCRdb ran MiXCR on the PCR reads. The table records just over 70,000 distinct CDR3 sequences, just under 7.5% of them present only once. The sequencing here drew on PBMCs from the stem cell graft donor, taken from the stem cell graft. All receptors derive from a human donor who donated a stem cell graft to a child with acute lymphoblastic leukemia.

This clonotype was detected many times. This sequence joins TRBV7-2 and TRBJ1-1; D uncertain. V dropped 5 bases and J dropped 7 bases, with 11 bases sitting between them. Germline assignment: CDR1 SGHTA and CDR2 FQGNSA. The CDR3 length is 12 residues. The CDR3 region is CASSVTLGEAFF. In nucleotides, the CDR3 is TGTGCCAGCAGCGTCACGCTGGGTGAAGCTTTCTTT.

The chain combines TRBV28 with TRBJ2-7; tentatively, D is TRBD2 (6 bases). Germline CDR1 is MDHEN and CDR2 is SYDVKM. The V end lost 9 bases, the J end lost 5 bases, and 14 bases lay between the germline ends. The CDR3 has 12 amino acids. CDR3 in DNA: TGTGCCAGTGGACTAAGAACCAACGAGCAGTACTTC. Amino acid sequence: CASGLRTNEQYF.

The genes are TRBV5-1 and TRBJ1-1; 8 positions match TRBD1. The trim removed 4 bases at V and 6 bases at J, leaving 5 bases unmatched. Germline V gene sequence: CDR1 SGHRS, CDR2 YFSETQ. The CDR3 is 13 residues long. CDR3 in DNA: TGCGCCAGCAGCCCAGGGGGCAAACCTGAAGCTTTCTTT. Amino acids: CASSPGGKPEAFF. Supplemented by reference TRBV5-1 and TRBJ1-1, the full variable domain reads KAGVTQTPRYLIKTRGQQVTLSCSPISGHRSVSWYQQTPGQGLQFLFEYFSETQRNKGNFPGRFSGRQFSNSRSEMNVSTLELGDSALYLCASSPGGKPEAFFGQGTRLTVV.

The V gene is TRBV2, the J gene TRBJ2-7; tentative D call: TRBD2 (5 bases). V lost 10 bases and J 5 bases, leaving 18 bases between the germline ends. The CDR3 has 13 residues. CDR1 and CDR2 (germline): SNHLY, FYNNEI. The CDR3 is CAIRLPGRDEQYF. Here the CDR3 DNA reads TGTGCCATACGCCTGCCCGGGCGGGACGAGCAGTACTTC.

The table lists this clonotype with many counts. CDR3 in DNA: TGTGCCAGCAGTCCCGGACAGGGCCACACTGAAGCTTTCTTT. Residues: CASSPGQGHTEAFF. The V call is TRBV12-3 or TRBV12-4, the J call TRBJ1-1, with TRBD1 identical over 8 bases. Unmatched junction bases numbered 5, after V lost 5 bases and J lost 3 bases. The CDR3 totals 14 residues.

In its sample, this clonotype was seen many times. The rearrangement uses TRBV7-3 and TRBJ1-1; D is unresolved. The ends were cut back, 5 bases at V and 4 bases at J, with 14 bases in the middle. The germline V gene encodes CDR1 SGHTA and CDR2 FQGTGA. The CDR3 covers 14 residues. The CDR3: CASSRNRERTEAFF. As DNA, the CDR3 is TGTGCCAGCAGCCGCAATAGGGAGCGCACTGAAGCTTTCTTT. Variable domain in full (rest from reference TRBV7-3 and TRBJ1-1): GAGVSQTPSNKVTEKGKYVELRCDPISGHTALYWYRQSLGQGPEFLIYFQGTGAADDSGLPNDRFFAVRPEGSVSTLKIQRTERGDSAVYLCASSRNRERTEAFFGQGTRLTVV.